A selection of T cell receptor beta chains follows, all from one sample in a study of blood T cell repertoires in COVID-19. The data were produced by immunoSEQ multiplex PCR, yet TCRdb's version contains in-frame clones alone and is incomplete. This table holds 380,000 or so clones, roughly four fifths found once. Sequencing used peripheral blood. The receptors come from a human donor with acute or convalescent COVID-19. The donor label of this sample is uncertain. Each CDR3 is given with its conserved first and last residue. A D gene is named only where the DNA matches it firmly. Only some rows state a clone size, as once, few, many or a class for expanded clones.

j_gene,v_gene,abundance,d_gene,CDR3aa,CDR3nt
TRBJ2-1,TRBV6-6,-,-,CASRKTEGVTTNEQFF,TGTGCCAGCAGAAAGACAGAGGGGGTGACTACCAATGAGCAGTTCTTC
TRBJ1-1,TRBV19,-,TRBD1,CASSIWQGADTEAFF,TGTGCCAGTAGTATCTGGCAGGGGGCCGACACTGAAGCTTTCTTT
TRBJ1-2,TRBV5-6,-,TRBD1,CASSNRRDRGRTYGYTF,TGTGCCAGCAGCAACCGCCGGGACAGGGGGCGAACCTATGGCTACACCTTC
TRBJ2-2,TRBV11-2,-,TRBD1,CASSPTGDRSGELFF,TGTGCCAGCAGCCCGACAGGGGACAGGTCCGGGGAGCTGTTTTTT
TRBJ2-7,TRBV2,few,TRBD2,CASSLAGARYEQYF,TGTGCCAGCAGCTTAGCGGGGGCCCGGTACGAGCAGTACTTC
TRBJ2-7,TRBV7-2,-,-,CASSLGGRTVYEQYF,TGTGCCAGCAGCTTAGGGGGACGGACAGTCTACGAGCAGTACTTC
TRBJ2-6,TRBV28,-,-,CASSLVGAGANVLTF,TGTGCCAGTAGTTTAGTCGGGGCTGGGGCCAACGTCCTGACTTTC
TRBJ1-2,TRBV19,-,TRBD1,CASSLTGENYGYTF,TGTGCCAGTAGTTTGACAGGGGAGAACTATGGCTACACCTTC
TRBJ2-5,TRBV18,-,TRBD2,CASSPTGLAGPGETQYF,TGTGCCAGCTCACCAACGGGACTAGCGGGGCCCGGGGAGACCCAGTACTTC
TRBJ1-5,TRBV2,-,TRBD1,CASSRLTGAQSQPQHF,TGTGCCAGCAGTCGTTTGACAGGGGCGCAAAGTCAGCCCCAGCATTTT
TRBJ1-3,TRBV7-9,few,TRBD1,CASSSQGQETGNTIYF,TGTGCCAGCAGCTCGCAGGGACAGGAGACTGGAAACACCATATATTTT